The rows below give T cell receptor beta chains drawn from one sample of a study of early T cells in non-severe SARS-CoV-2 infection. TCRdb used MiXCR to reprocess the 5' RACE reads, holding one entry per CDR3 protein. The profile shows tens of thousands of distinct CDR3 sequences, 5.6% of them singletons. Sequencing was performed on whole blood. Receptor source: an adult who was a healthcare worker with PCR-confirmed SARS-CoV-2 infection or an uninfected control (not recorded which). Each CDR3 is given without its conserved first and last residue.

v_call cdr3_aa
TRBV27 ASRQADFFSYEQY
TRBV4-1 ASSQQTTGTSETREQY
TRBV20-1 SASRGLSTGELF
TRBV23-1 ASSRTGGPNEQF
TRBV18 ASSPLAGNTGELF
TRBV24-1 ATSDPLAGASDTQY
TRBV6-4 ASSLSTNTEAF
TRBV3-1 ASTRGPAPTYEQY
TRBV11-2 ASSPQDRSPNQPQH
TRBV29-1 SVGVGHEQY
TRBV6-2/TRBV6-3 ASSSRGGRGDTQY
TRBV30 AWSLRNEQF
TRBV20-1 SAHKLAGGGGEQF
TRBV2 ASSVTPLSGANVLT
TRBV2 ASKDPGQGVIEQF
TRBV6-1 ASTRAPTNTQY
TRBV28 ASFGGISYNSPLH
TRBV7-9 ASSWDPGPEAF
TRBV20-1 SARGTNWNEQF
TRBV19 ASTGWTDSNQPQH
TRBV20-1 SAPSGRGIQY
TRBV29-1 SVAGQIETQY
TRBV28 ASMQQGRGETQY
TRBV4-3 ASSSTSGGSYNEQF
TRBV20-1 SASNAYNEQF
TRBV9 ASSGTRQDEQF
TRBV20-1 SASSGKQETQY
TRBV30 AWSDRGRVYGYT
TRBV29-1 SVQVHYGYT
TRBV9 ASSVEGSGNIQY
TRBV7-2 ASSLALGQGANEQY
TRBV29-1 SVVEGERNEQF
TRBV7-9 ASSTTGRIYGYT
TRBV19 ASSIGGSSYEQY
TRBV10-3 AISESGLKEETQY
TRBV6-6 ASRTSGQGHEQY
TRBV20-1 SALTGQSEQY
TRBV29-1 SVVVGAETQY
TRBV12-3/TRBV12-4 ASSLQGAKNIQY
TRBV6-5 ASSYSASGNYEQY
TRBV5-5 ASSFLGGESGNTQY
TRBV20-1 SASFTTGGSEQY
TRBV2 ASSQTVLEIRGSEQF
TRBV18 ASSPYGTAKSEQY
TRBV11-3 ASSGEQY
TRBV5-5 ASSLQSYRGPDTEAF
TRBV10-3 AISTVRESGYT
TRBV3-1 ASSQEASYNSPLH
TRBV5-4 ASSSSSTDTQY
TRBV6-5 ASSYSGLWGGLGEQY
TRBV5-1 ASSLLADRYNEQF
TRBV6-5 ASSLNAAAFLKDQGNTIY
TRBV19 ASSIGGRAYNEQF
TRBV5-1 ASSQLAGANNEQF